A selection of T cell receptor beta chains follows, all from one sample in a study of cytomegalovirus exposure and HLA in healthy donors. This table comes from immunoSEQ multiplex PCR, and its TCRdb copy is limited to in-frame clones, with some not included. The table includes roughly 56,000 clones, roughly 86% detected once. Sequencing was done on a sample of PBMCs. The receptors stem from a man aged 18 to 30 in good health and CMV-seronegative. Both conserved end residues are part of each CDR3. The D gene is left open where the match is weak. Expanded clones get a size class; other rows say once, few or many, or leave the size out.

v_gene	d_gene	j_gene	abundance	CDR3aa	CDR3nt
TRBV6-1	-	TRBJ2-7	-	CAIGQPSYEQYF	TGTGCCATCGGACAGCCCTCCTACGAGCAGTACTTC
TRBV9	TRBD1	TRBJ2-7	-	CASSVGTGTYEQYF	TGTGCCAGCAGCGTCGGGACAGGTACCTACGAGCAGTACTTC
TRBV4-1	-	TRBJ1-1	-	CASSPLSLEEAFF	TGCGCCAGCAGCCCCCTCTCTCTGGAGGAGGCTTTCTTT
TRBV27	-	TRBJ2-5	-	CASSSQGRQTQYF	TGTGCCAGCAGTTCCCAGGGGAGACAGACCCAGTACTTC
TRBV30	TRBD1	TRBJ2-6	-	CAWSQSGQGAAGANVLTF	TGTGCCTGGAGTCAATCCGGCCAGGGGGCGGCTGGGGCCAACGTCCTGACTTTC
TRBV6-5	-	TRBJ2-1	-	CASSRGQGGEQFF	TGTGCCAGCAGTCGAGGCCAGGGTGGTGAGCAGTTCTTC
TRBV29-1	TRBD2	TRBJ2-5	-	CSVVSGARRETQYF	TGCAGCGTTGTTAGCGGGGCGAGGAGAGAGACCCAGTACTTC
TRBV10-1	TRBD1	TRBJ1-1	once	CASSESTPAGGTEAFF	TGCGCCAGCAGTGAGTCGACTCCGGCAGGGGGAACTGAAGCTTTCTTT
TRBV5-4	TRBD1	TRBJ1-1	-	CASSFGQGAFF	TGTGCCAGCAGTTTCGGACAGGGGGCTTTCTTT
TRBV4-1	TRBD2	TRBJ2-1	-	CASSWPGLAGGKVPYNEQFF	TGCGCCAGCAGCTGGCCGGGACTAGCGGGGGGGAAGGTCCCCTACAATGAGCAGTTCTTC
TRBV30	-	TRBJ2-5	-	CAWTRVGLETQYF	TGTGCCTGGACCCGGGTGGGGCTTGAGACCCAGTACTTC
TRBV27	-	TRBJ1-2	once	CASSFRDWRSYTF	TGTGCCAGCAGTTTCCGGGACTGGCGTAGCTACACCTTC
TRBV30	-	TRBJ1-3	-	CALQGSGNTIYF	TGTGCCTTACAGGGTTCTGGAAACACCATATATTTT